One TCR beta chain is described in this entry. This record belongs to a study of cytomegalovirus exposure and HLA in healthy donors. This PCR relied on a set of 60 Vbeta primers and 13 Jbeta primers. Generated by immunoSEQ multiplex PCR, the TCRdb table keeps only in-frame clones and is missing some. The table records approximately 100,000 clones, around 79% of them present only once. J was trimmed by 1 base and V by 11 bases; bases with no gene match: 4. CDR1 is SGHTA and CDR2 is FQGNSA in the germline V gene. The CDR3 has 13 residues. Sequencing used PBMCs. This sequence joins TRBV7-2 and TRBJ2-2; TRBD1 matches 7 bases. The TCR was taken from a woman in her thirties or forties in good health and CMV-seronegative. CDR3 DNA: TGTGCCGGCCGGGACAGGAACACCGGGGAGCTGTTTTTT. The encoded protein is CAGRDRNTGELFF.